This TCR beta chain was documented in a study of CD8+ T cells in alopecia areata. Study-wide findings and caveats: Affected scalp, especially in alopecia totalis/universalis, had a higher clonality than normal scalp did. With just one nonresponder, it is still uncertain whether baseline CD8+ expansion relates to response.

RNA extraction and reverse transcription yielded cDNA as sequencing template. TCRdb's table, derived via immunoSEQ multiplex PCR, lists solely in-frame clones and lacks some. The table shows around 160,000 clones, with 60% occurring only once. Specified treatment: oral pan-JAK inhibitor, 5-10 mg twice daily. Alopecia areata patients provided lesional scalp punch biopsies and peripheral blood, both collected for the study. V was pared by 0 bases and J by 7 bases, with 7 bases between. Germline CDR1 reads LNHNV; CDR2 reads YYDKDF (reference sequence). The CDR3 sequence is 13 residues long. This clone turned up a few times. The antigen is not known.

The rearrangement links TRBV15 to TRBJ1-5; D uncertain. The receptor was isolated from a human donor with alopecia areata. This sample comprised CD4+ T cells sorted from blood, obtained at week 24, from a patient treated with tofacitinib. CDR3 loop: CATSRDPSQPQHF. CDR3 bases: TGTGCCACCAGCAGAGATCCTTCCCAGCCCCAGCATTTT.